This T cell receptor beta chain was identified in a study of blood T cells in healthy people across ages. Study observations and caveats: TCR beta diversity, measured per million T cells, fell in a roughly linear way with age.

Through a sample-barcoded 5' primer and a J-beta primer mix, a second PCR was run for about 6 to 12 cycles. TCRdb reanalysed the 5' RACE reads using MiXCR and keeps one entry per CDR3 protein. Here the sample spans approximately 880,000 distinct CDR3 sequences, around 48% being singletons. Remarks on this clonotype: Its target is unknown. At one end, the junction sequence differs from germline, possibly due to a read error.

The germline gives CDR1 LGHNA, CDR2 YNFKEQ. CDR3 size: 15 residues. Sequenced: blood. The chain has TRBV4-2 and TRBJ1-1; tentative D call: TRBD1 (6 bases). The receptor was isolated from a man aged 25 to 40 in good health. The chain's CDR3 is CAGSARRGDRTEAFF. Here the CDR3 DNA reads TGTGCCGGCAGCGCCCGCAGGGGAGACAGGACTGAAGCTTTCTTT.